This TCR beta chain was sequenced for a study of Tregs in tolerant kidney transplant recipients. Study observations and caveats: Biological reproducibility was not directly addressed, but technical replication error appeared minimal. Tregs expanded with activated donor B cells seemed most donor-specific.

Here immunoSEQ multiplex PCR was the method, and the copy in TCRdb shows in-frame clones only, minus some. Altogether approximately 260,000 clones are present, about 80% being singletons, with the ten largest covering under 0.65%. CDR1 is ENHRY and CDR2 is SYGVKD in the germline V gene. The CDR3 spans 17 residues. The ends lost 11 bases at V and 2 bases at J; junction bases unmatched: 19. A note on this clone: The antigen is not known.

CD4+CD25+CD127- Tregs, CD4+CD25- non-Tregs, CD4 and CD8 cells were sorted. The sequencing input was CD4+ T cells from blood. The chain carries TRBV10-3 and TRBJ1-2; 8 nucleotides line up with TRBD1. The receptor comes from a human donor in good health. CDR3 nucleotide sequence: TGTGCCCTCGCCGGGGTCGGATCCGGGACAGGCAACTATGGCTACACCTTC. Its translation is CALAGVGSGTGNYGYTF.